The clone carrying this T cell receptor beta chain turned up a few times. The data belong to a study of CD8+ T cells in alopecia areata. The treatment here: oral pan-JAK inhibitor, 5-10 mg twice daily. The germline gives CDR1 SGHRS, CDR2 YFSETQ. The CDR3 runs to 15 residues. The V end was cut by 1 base, the J end by 4 bases, with 11 bases between. The sequencing template was cDNA reverse transcribed from extracted RNA. Libraries were prepared by immunoSEQ multiplex PCR; TCRdb keeps only in-frame clonotypes and omits some of them. The sample has under 150,000 clones, approximately 53% seen once. The sequenced sample was CD4+ T cells sorted from blood, obtained at week 4, from a patient treated with tofacitinib. This TCR was sampled from a human donor with alopecia areata. This rearrangement joins TRBV5-1 to TRBJ2-2; a weak D match, TRBD1 (6 bases). CDR3 amino acids: CASSLITGPTGELFF. CDR3 DNA sequence: TGCGCCAGCAGCTTGATTACAGGGCCCACCGGGGAGCTGTTTTTT.